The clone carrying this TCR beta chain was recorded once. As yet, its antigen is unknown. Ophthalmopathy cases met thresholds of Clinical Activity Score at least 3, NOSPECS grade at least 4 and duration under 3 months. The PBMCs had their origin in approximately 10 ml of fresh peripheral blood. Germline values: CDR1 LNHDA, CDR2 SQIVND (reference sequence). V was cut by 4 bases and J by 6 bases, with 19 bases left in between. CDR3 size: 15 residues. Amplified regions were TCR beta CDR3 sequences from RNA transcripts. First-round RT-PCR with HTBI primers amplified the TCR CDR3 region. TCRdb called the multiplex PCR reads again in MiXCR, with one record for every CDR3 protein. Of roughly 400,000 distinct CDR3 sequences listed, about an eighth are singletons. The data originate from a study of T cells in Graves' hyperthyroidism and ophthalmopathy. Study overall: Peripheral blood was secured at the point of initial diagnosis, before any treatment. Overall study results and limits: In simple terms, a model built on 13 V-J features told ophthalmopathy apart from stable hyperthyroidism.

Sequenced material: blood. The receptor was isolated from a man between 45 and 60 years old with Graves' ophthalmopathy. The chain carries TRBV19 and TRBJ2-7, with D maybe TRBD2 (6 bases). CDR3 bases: TGTGCCAGTAGTAGCGGGACCGTCTCTTTAAGCGAGCAGTACTTC. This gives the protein CASSSGTVSLSEQYF. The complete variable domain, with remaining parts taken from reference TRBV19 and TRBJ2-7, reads DGGITQSPKYLFRKEGQNVTLSCEQNLNHDAMYWYRQDPGQGLRLIYYSQIVNDFQKGDIAEGYSVSREKKESFPLTVTSAQKNPTAFYLCASSSGTVSLSEQYFGPGTRLTVT.